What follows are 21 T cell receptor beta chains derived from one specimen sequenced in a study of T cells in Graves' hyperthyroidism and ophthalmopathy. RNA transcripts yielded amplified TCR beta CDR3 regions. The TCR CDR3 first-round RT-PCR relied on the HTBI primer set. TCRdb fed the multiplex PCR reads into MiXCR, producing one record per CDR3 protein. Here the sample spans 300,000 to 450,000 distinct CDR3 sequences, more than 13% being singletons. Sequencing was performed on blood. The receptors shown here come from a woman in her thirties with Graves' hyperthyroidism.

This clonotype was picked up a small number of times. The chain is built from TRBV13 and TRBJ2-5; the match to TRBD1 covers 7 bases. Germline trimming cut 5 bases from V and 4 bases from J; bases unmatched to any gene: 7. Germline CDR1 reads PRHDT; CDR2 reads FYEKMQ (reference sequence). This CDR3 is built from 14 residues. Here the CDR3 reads CASSPRTGVETQYF. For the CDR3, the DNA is TGTGCCAGCAGCCCTCGAACAGGGGTAGAGACCCAGTACTTC. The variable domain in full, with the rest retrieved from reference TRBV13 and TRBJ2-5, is AAGVIQSPRHLIKEKRETATLKCYPIPRHDTVYWYQQGPGQDPQFLISFYEKMQSDKGSIPDRFSAQQFSDYHSELNMSSLELGDSALYFCASSPRTGVETQYFGPGTRLLVL.

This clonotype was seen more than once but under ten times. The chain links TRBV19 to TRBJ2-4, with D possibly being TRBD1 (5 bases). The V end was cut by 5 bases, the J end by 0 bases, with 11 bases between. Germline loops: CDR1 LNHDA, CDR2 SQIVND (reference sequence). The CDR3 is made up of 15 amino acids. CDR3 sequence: CASSETDLAKNIQYF. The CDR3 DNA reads TGTGCCAGTAGTGAGACAGATTTAGCCAAAAACATTCAGTACTTC.

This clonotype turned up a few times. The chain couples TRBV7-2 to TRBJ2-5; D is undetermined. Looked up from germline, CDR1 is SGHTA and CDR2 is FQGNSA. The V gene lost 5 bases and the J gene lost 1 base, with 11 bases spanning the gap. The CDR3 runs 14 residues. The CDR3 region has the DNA TGTGCCAGCAGCACAACCTACAGCCAAGAGACCCAGTACTTC. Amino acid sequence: CASSTTYSQETQYF.

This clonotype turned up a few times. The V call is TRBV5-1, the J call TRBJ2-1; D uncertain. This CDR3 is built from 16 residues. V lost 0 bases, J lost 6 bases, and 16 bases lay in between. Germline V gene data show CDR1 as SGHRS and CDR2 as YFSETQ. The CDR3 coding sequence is TGCGCCAGCAGCTTGGCCGCGACAAAACCCCGCAATGAGCAGTTCTTC. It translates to CASSLAATKPRNEQFF.

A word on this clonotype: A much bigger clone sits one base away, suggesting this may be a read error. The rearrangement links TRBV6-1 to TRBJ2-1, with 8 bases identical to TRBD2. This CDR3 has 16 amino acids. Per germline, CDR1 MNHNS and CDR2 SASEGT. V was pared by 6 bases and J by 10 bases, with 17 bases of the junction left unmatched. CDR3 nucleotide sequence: TGTGCCAGCAGCAGTGGTAGCGGGATACTCACCCACGAGCAGTTCTTC. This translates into CASSSGSGILTHEQFF.

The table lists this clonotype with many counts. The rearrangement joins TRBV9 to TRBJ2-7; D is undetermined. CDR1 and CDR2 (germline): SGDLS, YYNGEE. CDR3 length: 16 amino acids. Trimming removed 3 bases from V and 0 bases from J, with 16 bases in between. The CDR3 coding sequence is TGTGCCAGCAGCGAAACACTGACCACGAACTCCTACGAGCAGTACTTC. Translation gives CASSETLTTNSYEQYF.

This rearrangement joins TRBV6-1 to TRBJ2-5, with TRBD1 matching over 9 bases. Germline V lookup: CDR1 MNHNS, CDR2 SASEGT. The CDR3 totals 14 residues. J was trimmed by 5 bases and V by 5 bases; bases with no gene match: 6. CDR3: CASSPGQGRETQYF. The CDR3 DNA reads TGTGCCAGCAGTCCGGGACAGGGCAGGGAGACCCAGTACTTC.

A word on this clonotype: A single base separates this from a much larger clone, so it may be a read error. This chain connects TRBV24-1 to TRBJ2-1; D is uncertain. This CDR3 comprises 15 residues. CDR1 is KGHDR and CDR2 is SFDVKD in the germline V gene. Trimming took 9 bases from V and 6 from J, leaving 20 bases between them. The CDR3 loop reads CATQDQSLARNEQFF. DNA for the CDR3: TGTGCCACCCAGGACCAAAGTCTGGCACGCAATGAGCAGTTCTTC.

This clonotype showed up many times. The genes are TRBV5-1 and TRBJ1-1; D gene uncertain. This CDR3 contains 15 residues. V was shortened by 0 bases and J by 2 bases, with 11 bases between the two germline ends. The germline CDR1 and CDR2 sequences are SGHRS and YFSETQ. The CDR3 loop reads CASSLEGRTNTEAFF. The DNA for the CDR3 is TGCGCCAGCAGCTTGGAAGGCCGGACCAACACTGAAGCTTTCTTT.

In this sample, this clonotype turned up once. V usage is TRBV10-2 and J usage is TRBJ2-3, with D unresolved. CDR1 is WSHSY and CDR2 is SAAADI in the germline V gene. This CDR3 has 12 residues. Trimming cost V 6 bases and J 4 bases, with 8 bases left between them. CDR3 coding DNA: TGCGCCAGCAGGGAATCTTCAGATACGCAGTATTTT. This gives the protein CASRESSDTQYF.

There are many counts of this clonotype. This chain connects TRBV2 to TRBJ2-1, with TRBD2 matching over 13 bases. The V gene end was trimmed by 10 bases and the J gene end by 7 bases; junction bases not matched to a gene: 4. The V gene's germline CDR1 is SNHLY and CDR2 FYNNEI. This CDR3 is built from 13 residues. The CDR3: CAMWTSGSNEQFF. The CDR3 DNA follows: TGTGCCATGTGGACTAGCGGGAGTAATGAGCAGTTCTTC.

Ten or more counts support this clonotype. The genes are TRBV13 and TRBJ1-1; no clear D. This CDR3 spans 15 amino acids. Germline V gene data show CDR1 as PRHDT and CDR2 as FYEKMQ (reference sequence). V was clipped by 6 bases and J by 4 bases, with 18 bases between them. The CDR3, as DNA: TGTGCCAGCAGAATAGCCGTTAGGGATACCACTGAAGCTTTCTTT. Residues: CASRIAVRDTTEAFF.

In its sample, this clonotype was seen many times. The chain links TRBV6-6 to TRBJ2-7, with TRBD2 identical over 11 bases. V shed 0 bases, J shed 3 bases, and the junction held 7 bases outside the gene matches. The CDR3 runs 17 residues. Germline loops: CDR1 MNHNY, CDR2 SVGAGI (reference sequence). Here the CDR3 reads CASSYSRGTSGIYEQYF. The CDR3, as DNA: TGTGCCAGCAGTTACTCGAGGGGGACTAGCGGTATCTACGAGCAGTACTTC.

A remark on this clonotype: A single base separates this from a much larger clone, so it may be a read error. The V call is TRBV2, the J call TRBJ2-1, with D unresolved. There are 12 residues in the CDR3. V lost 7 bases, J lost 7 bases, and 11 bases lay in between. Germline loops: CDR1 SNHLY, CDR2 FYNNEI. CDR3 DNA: TGTGCCAGCAAGGAGCTCGTGAATGAGCAGTTCTTC. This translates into CASKELVNEQFF.

In nucleotides, the CDR3 is TGTGCCAGCAGGGGGGACAGGGGTCTCTCCTACGAGCAGTACTTC. It is translated as CASRGDRGLSYEQYF. This sequence joins TRBV27 and TRBJ2-7; 10 nucleotides agree with TRBD1. This CDR3 comprises 15 residues. The trim removed 6 bases at V and 0 bases at J, leaving 5 bases unmatched. Germline CDR1 and CDR2: MNHEY and SMNVEV (reference sequence).

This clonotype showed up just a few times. CDR3 region: CSVTRRGEYTGELFF. DNA for the CDR3: TGCAGCGTTACCCGAAGGGGAGAGTACACCGGGGAGCTGTTTTTT. The chain is built from TRBV29-1 and TRBJ2-2; D possibly matches TRBD1 or TRBD2 (5 bases each). V lost 5 bases to trimming and J lost 3 bases, with 16 bases between them. The CDR3 extends over 15 amino acids. The germline gives CDR1 SQVTM, CDR2 ANQGSEA.

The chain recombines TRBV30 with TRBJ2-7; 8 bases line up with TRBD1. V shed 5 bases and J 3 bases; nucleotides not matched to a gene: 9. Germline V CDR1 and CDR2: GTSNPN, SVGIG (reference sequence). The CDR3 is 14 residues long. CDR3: CAWGVGTGDYEQYF. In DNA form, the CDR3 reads TGTGCCTGGGGGGTGGGGACAGGAGACTACGAGCAGTACTTC.

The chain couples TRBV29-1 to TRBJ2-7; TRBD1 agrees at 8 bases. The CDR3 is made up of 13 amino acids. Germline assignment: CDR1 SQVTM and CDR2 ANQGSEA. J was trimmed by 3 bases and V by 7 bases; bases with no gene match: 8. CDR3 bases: TGCAGCGCCGAACAGGGGGTAGGCTACGAGCAGTACTTC. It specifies CSAEQGVGYEQYF.

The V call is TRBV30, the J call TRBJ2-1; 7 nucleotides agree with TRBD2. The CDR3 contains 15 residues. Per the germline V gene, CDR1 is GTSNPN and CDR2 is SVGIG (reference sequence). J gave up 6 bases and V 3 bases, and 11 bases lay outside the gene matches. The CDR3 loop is CAWSALAEGFNEQFF. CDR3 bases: TGTGCCTGGAGCGCCCTAGCGGAAGGGTTCAATGAGCAGTTCTTC.

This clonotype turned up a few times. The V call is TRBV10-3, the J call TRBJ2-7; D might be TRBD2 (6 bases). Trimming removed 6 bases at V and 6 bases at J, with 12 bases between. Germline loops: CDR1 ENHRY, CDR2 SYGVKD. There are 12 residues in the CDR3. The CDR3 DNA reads TGTGCCATCAGCAGGGACTTATGCGAGCAGTACTTC. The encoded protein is CAISRDLCEQYF.

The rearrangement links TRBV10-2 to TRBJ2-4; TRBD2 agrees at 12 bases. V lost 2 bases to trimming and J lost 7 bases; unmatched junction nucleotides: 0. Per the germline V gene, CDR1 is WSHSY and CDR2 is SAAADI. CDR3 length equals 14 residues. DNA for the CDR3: TGCGCCAGCAGTGAGACTAGCGGGAGGAACATTCAGTACTTC. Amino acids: CASSETSGRNIQYF.